These T cell receptor beta chains were read from a single sample in a study of T-cell reconstitution after alpha-beta-depleted transplantation in children. Using its own MiXCR run on the PCR reads, TCRdb lists one record per CDR3 protein. Of about 900,000 distinct CDR3 sequences listed, roughly 31% are singletons. The starting material was PBMCs, mostly from graft donor cells, obtained 360 days after TCRalphabeta/CD19-depleted stem cell transplant. Receptors were obtained from a boy in the first two years of life who had a stem cell transplant for SCID, so the T cells may come from the graft donor. The CDR3 runs from the conserved cysteine through the conserved F or W. The order of the fields is J gene, D gene, clone size, V gene, CDR3 protein, CDR3 DNA. D genes are given only for firm matches. Clone size, where shown, is once, few, many, or a class for clones that have expanded.

>TRBJ2-5|TRBD2|few|TRBV11-2
CASSFWRGGETQYF
TGTGCCAGCAGCTTTTGGCGGGGGGGAGAGACCCAGTACTTC
>TRBJ2-7|TRBD1|NA|TRBV20-1
CSAYRDSLSYEQYF
TGCAGTGCTTACCGGGACAGCCTCTCCTACGAGCAGTACTTC
>TRBJ2-7|TRBD1|NA|TRBV12-3/TRBV12-4
CASRQGQSPREQYF
TGTGCCAGCAGGCAGGGACAGAGCCCTCGCGAGCAGTACTTC
>TRBJ1-1|NA|NA|TRBV12-3/TRBV12-4
CASSWGPSTEAFF
TGTGCCAGCAGCTGGGGCCCCTCCACTGAAGCTTTCTTT
>TRBJ2-4|NA|few|TRBV6-5
CASSYSGTRAKNIQYF
TGTGCCAGCAGTTACTCGGGGACTCGGGCCAAAAACATTCAGTACTTC
>TRBJ2-7|TRBD1|NA|TRBV5-1
CASSLEGQPYEQYF
TGCGCCAGCAGCTTGGAGGGACAGCCTTACGAGCAGTACTTC
>TRBJ1-1|NA|few|TRBV4-1
CASSQERSLMNTEAFF
TGCGCCAGCAGCCAAGAAAGGAGCCTCATGAACACTGAAGCTTTCTTT
>TRBJ2-2|NA|NA|TRBV27
CASSLSPGAAWDTGELFF
TGTGCCAGCAGTTTATCGCCAGGGGCGGCATGGGACACCGGGGAGCTGTTTTTT
>TRBJ2-7|TRBD1|NA|TRBV19
CASSPPGQGIYEQYF
TGTGCCAGTAGTCCCCCGGGACAGGGAATCTACGAGCAGTACTTC
>TRBJ1-1|NA|few|TRBV21-1
CASSKGGVATEAFF
TGTGCCAGCAGCAAAGGAGGGGTGGCCACTGAAGCTTTCTTT
>TRBJ2-5|NA|NA|TRBV12-3/TRBV12-4
CASMAPGPDETQYF
TGTGCCAGCATGGCACCGGGCCCGGACGAGACCCAGTACTTC
>TRBJ2-4|NA|NA|TRBV29-1
CSVEGRASKNIQYF
TGCAGCGTTGAGGGCAGGGCTTCCAAAAACATTCAGTACTTC
>TRBJ1-1|TRBD1|few|TRBV20-1
CSAGKRGRDTEAFF
TGCAGTGCTGGAAAGAGGGGGCGGGACACTGAAGCTTTCTTT
>TRBJ1-1|TRBD1|few|TRBV29-1
CSVKEGASGTEAFF
TGCAGCGTTAAAGAGGGGGCAAGCGGCACTGAAGCTTTCTTT
>TRBJ2-7|TRBD1|NA|TRBV20-1
CSARRGVRGTGGGYEQYF
TGCAGTGCTAGAAGGGGCGTAAGGGGGACAGGGGGAGGGTACGAGCAGTACTTC
>TRBJ2-1|TRBD2|few|TRBV12-3/TRBV12-4
CASRGLAGVTRNEQFF
TGTGCCAGCAGGGGACTAGCGGGGGTGACCCGGAATGAGCAGTTCTTC
>TRBJ2-3|TRBD2|few|TRBV11-2
CASSLVGLAGIYTDTQYF
TGTGCCAGCAGCTTAGTTGGACTAGCGGGGATCTACACAGATACGCAGTATTTT
>TRBJ1-1|NA|NA|TRBV3-1
CASSQTDRKNTEAFF
TGTGCCAGCAGCCAAACGGACAGAAAGAACACTGAAGCTTTCTTT
>TRBJ1-3|NA|NA|TRBV15
CATSRRWGGRGSGNTIYF
TGTGCCACCAGCAGAAGGTGGGGGGGCCGGGGCTCTGGAAACACCATATATTTT
>TRBJ1-1|NA|NA|TRBV4-3
CASSRGVTVRTEAFF
TGCGCCAGCAGCCGAGGGGTTACAGTACGTACTGAAGCTTTCTTT
>TRBJ2-2|TRBD2|NA|TRBV9
CASRPGSGGAFTGELFF
TGTGCCAGCAGACCAGGGAGCGGGGGGGCCTTCACCGGGGAGCTGTTTTTT
>TRBJ2-1|NA|NA|TRBV3-1
CASSQDMAGGNEQFF
TGTGCCAGCAGCCAAGACATGGCTGGGGGGAATGAGCAGTTCTTC
>TRBJ2-7|TRBD2|NA|TRBV7-6
CASSLARTSGGIEQYF
TGTGCCAGCAGCTTAGCCCGGACTAGCGGGGGGATCGAGCAGTACTTC
>TRBJ2-7|NA|NA|TRBV7-9
CASSLLPFFGDEQYF
TGTGCCAGCAGCTTGTTGCCCTTTTTTGGGGACGAGCAGTACTTC
>TRBJ2-1|NA|NA|TRBV29-1
CSVGDGVIYNEQFF
TGCAGCGTTGGAGACGGGGTTATCTACAATGAGCAGTTCTTC
>TRBJ2-7|NA|NA|TRBV28
CASSFRDPSYEQYF
TGTGCCAGCAGTTTCCGGGACCCCTCCTACGAGCAGTACTTC
>TRBJ2-5|TRBD1|once|TRBV28
CASTGITGAQETQYF
TGTGCCAGCACAGGGATCACAGGGGCTCAAGAGACCCAGTACTTC